Following are 17 T cell receptor beta chains from one sample sequenced in a study of identical twins. TCRdb reanalysed the 5' RACE reads using MiXCR and keeps one entry per CDR3 protein. This sample carries approximately 680,000 distinct CDR3 sequences, roughly 6.6% of them seen once, and the ten largest clones take 1.6%. The sample also formed part of further work on yellow fever vaccine responses in identical twins.

Specimen: PBMCs. Every receptor here comes from a woman in her late teens or twenties in good health.

The chain carries TRBV29-1 and TRBJ1-2; D might be TRBD1 (5 bases). Trimming removed 1 base from V and 6 bases from J, with 6 bases in between. CDR3 length: 11 residues. Germline CDR1 is SQVTM and CDR2 is ANQGSEA. The DNA of the CDR3 is TGCAGCGTTGAAGGCAGGGATGGCTACACCTTC. It yields the protein CSVEGRDGYTF.

A few counts support this clonotype. This chain joins TRBV12-3 or TRBV12-4 and TRBJ1-5; 7 bases align to TRBD1. V dropped 5 bases and J dropped 5; count of bases not matched to a gene: 9. The CDR3 runs 15 residues. CDR3 DNA: TGTGCCAGCAGTCCCAGGGGGGGCGCGCATCAGCCCCAGCATTTT. Its translation: CASSPRGGAHQPQHF.

This clonotype was seen ten or more times. V gene TRBV10-3 combines with J gene TRBJ1-2; D unclear. Trimming stripped 2 bases from V and 4 bases from J, with 11 bases between. The CDR3 runs to 14 residues. Per the germline V gene, CDR1 is ENHRY and CDR2 is SYGVKD. The CDR3 nucleotides are TGTGCCATCAGTGAGACGGACGGAATCTATGGCTACACCTTC. It encodes CAISETDGIYGYTF.

This clonotype was seen at least ten times. The chain has TRBV10-3 and TRBJ2-1; either TRBD1 or TRBD2 may fit D (7 bases each). Per germline, CDR1 ENHRY and CDR2 SYGVKD. The CDR3 sequence is 18 residues long. V lost 5 bases, J lost 0 bases, and 20 bases lay in between. CDR3: CAISSPPQGGRSYNEQFF. Written as DNA, the CDR3 is TGTGCCATCAGTTCTCCCCCCCAGGGGGGGCGCTCCTACAATGAGCAGTTCTTC.

The chain is built from TRBV24-1 and TRBJ2-2; TRBD1 matches 7 bases. Trimming removed 11 bases from V and 2 bases from J; junction bases left unmatched: 7. Germline V gene lookup returns CDR1 KGHDR and CDR2 SFDVKD. The CDR3 extends over 14 amino acids. In DNA, the CDR3 is TGTGCCAGTGCCGGGACAGCAAACACCGGGGAGCTGTTTTTT. This translates into CASAGTANTGELFF.

The chain combines TRBV20-1 with TRBJ1-2; 8 bases are shared with TRBD1. The CDR3 loop spans 12 amino acids. The germline CDR1 and CDR2 sequences are DFQATT and SNEGSKA (reference sequence). The V and J ends lost 3 bases and 4 bases, in that order; junction bases with no gene match: 1. The CDR3 sequence is CSASGTGYGYTF. In nucleotides, the CDR3 is TGCAGTGCTAGTGGGACAGGCTATGGCTACACCTTC.

This chain links TRBV7-9 with TRBJ2-2, with D maybe TRBD1 (6 bases). The V end was cut by 1 base, the J end by 4 bases, with 10 bases between. Germline V gene lookup returns CDR1 SEHNR and CDR2 FQNEAQ (reference sequence). The CDR3 runs 15 residues. The CDR3 DNA sequence: TGTGCCAGCAGCTTAGGGGGGACAAGCACCGGGGAGCTGTTTTTT. This codes for CASSLGGTSTGELFF.

This clonotype was observed a handful of times. V is TRBV10-3 and J is TRBJ1-6, with 8 nucleotides matching TRBD1. J was trimmed by 7 bases and V by 6 bases; bases with no gene match: 5. This CDR3 has 14 residues. The V gene's germline CDR1 is ENHRY and CDR2 SYGVKD. DNA of the CDR3: TGTGCCATCAGCGCGACAGGGGAAAATTCACCCCTCCACTTT. It codes for CAISATGENSPLHF.

This clonotype was detected many times. The chain is built from TRBV5-1 and TRBJ2-4, with TRBD1 as a possible D gene (7 bases). Germline V lookup: CDR1 SGHRS, CDR2 YFSETQ. V was shortened by 7 bases and J by 3 bases, with 11 bases between the two germline ends. This CDR3 comprises 13 residues. CDR3 protein: CASAGQHKNIQYF. CDR3 DNA sequence: TGCGCCAGCGCGGGACAGCACAAAAACATTCAGTACTTC.

This clonotype was seen a handful of times. This rearrangement joins TRBV6-2 or TRBV6-3 to TRBJ2-1; 10 nucleotides match TRBD2. The germline gives CDR1 MNHEY, CDR2 SVGEGT. V was pared by 5 bases and J by 7 bases, with 17 bases of the junction left unmatched. The CDR3 loop spans 18 amino acids. CDR3 coding DNA: TGTGCCAGCAGTAACAGAGGGACTAGCGAATCACCCGGTAATGAGCAGTTCTTC. Protein product: CASSNRGTSESPGNEQFF.

Ten or more counts support this clonotype. This rearrangement joins TRBV20-1 to TRBJ2-7; D might be TRBD2 (6 bases). Germline V CDR1 and CDR2: DFQATT, SNEGSKA (reference sequence). The CDR3 covers 15 residues. V dropped 0 bases and J dropped 1 base, with 13 bases sitting between them. The CDR3, as DNA: TGCAGTGCTAGAGATCAAGGGGACTTATCCTACGAGCAGTACTTC. Translation: CSARDQGDLSYEQYF.

The chain carries TRBV20-1 and TRBJ2-1; 10 bases are a match to TRBD2. CDR3 length equals 15 residues. Germline CDR1 is DFQATT and CDR2 is SNEGSKA (reference sequence). Trimming cost V 5 bases and J 2 bases; bases outside gene matches: 6. The CDR3 DNA follows: TGCAGTGCTTCTAGCGGGAGAGGTACCTACAATGAGCAGTTCTTC. Translation: CSASSGRGTYNEQFF.

The V call is TRBV5-1, the J call TRBJ1-2; TRBD1 might be the D (5 bases). The CDR3 totals 15 residues. The germline V gene encodes CDR1 SGHRS and CDR2 YFSETQ. The ends were cut back, 0 bases at V and 6 bases at J, with 15 bases in the middle. As DNA, the CDR3 is TGCGCCAGCAGCTTGGTTAGCGGGCCAGGGAATGGCTACACCTTC. Translation: CASSLVSGPGNGYTF.

The chain links TRBV29-1 to TRBJ1-4; maybe TRBD1 (6 bases). This CDR3 comprises 15 residues. Trimming cost V 6 bases and J 8 bases, with 22 bases left between them. The germline gives CDR1 SQVTM, CDR2 ANQGSEA. The CDR3 DNA sequence: TGCAGCGTACCGGACAGCCGAGCGTCCGGCGAAAAACTGTTTTTT. Its protein product is CSVPDSRASGEKLFF.

This clonotype was recorded many times. The chain joins TRBV11-3 to TRBJ2-1; 12 bases line up with TRBD2. Germline V gene lookup returns CDR1 SGHNT and CDR2 YENEEA. This CDR3 is built from 17 residues. Trimming cost V 5 bases and J 9 bases; bases outside gene matches: 14. In DNA, the CDR3 is TGTGCCAGCAGCCACCCATCCCGACTAGCGGGAGAGGGTGAGCAGTTCTTC. Amino acids: CASSHPSRLAGEGEQFF.

The chain uses TRBV20-1 and TRBJ2-1, with 9 bases lining up with TRBD1. Germline CDR1 reads DFQATT; CDR2 reads SNEGSKA (reference sequence). Trimming removed 5 bases from V and 4 bases from J; junction bases left unmatched: 9. The CDR3 is 15 residues long. In DNA, the CDR3 is TGCAGTGCTTGGACGCCGGGACAGGGATACAATGAGCAGTTCTTC. This codes for CSAWTPGQGYNEQFF.

V gene TRBV9 combines with J gene TRBJ2-2; D is perhaps TRBD1 (5 bases). Trimming cost V 4 bases and J 0 bases, with 13 bases left between them. CDR1 is SGDLS and CDR2 is YYNGEE in the germline V gene. The CDR3 contains 16 residues. The CDR3 DNA reads as TGTGCCAGCAGCCCAGGGCGGCACGCGAACACCGGGGAGCTGTTTTTT. It yields the protein CASSPGRHANTGELFF.